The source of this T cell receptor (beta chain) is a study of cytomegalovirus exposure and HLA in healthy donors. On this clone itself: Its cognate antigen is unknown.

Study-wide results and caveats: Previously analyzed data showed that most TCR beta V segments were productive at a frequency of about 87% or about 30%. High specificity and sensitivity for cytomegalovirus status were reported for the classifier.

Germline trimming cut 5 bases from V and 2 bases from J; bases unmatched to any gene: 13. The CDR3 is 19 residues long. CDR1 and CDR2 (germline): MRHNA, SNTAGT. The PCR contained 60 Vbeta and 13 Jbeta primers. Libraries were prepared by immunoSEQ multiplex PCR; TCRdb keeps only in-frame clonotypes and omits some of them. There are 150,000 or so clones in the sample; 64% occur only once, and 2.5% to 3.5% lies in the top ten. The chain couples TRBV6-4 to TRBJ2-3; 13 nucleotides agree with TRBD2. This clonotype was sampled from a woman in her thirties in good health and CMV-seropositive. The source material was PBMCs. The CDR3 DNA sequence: TGTGCCAGCAGTCCTACCGCATCCGGGACTAGCGGGGCCACAGATACGCAGTATTTT. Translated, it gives CASSPTASGTSGATDTQYF.